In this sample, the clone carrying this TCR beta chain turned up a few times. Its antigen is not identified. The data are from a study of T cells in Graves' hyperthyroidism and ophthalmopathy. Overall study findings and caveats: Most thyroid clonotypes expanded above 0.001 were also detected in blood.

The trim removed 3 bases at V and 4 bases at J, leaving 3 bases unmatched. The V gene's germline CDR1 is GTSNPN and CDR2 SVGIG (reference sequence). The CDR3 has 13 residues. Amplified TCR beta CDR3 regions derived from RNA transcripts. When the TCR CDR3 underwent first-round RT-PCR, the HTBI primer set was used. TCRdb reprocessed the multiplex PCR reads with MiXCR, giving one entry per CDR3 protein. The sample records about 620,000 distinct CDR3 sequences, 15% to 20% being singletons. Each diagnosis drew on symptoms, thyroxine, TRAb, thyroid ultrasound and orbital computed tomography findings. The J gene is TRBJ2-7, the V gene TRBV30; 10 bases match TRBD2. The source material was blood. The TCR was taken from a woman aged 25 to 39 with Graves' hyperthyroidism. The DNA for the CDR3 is TGTGCCTGGAGACCTAGCGGGAGTTACGAGCAGTACTTC. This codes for CAWRPSGSYEQYF.